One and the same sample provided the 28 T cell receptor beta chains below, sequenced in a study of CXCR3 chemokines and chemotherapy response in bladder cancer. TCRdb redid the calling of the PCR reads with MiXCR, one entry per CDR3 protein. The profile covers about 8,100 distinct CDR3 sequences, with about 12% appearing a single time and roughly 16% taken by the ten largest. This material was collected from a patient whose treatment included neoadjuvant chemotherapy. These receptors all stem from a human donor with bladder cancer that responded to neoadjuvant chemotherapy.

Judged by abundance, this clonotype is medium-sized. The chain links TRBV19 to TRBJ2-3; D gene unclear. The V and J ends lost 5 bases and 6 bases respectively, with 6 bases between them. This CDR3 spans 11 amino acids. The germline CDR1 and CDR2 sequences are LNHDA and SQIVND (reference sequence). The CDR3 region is CASSRADTQYF. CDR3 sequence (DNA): TGTGCCAGTAGTCGCGCGGATACGCAGTATTTT. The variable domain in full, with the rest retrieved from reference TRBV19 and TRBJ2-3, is DGGITQSPKYLFRKEGQNVTLSCEQNLNHDAMYWYRQDPGQGLRLIYYSQIVNDFQKGDIAEGYSVSREKKESFPLTVTSAQKNPTAFYLCASSRADTQYFGPGTRLTVL.

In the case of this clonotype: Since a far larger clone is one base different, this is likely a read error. The DNA for the CDR3 is TGTGCCAGCAACGAAATGACAGGCGAGCAGTACTTC. It is translated as CASNEMTGEQYF. The chain combines TRBV6-1 with TRBJ2-7; D is possibly TRBD1 (6 bases). CDR1 and CDR2 from the germline V gene are MNHNS and SASEGT. The CDR3 spans 12 residues. Trimming removed 7 bases from V and 6 bases from J, with 13 bases in between.

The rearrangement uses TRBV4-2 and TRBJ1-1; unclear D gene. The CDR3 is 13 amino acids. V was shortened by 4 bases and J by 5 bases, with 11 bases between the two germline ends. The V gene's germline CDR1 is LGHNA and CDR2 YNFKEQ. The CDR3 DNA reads TGTGCCAGCAGCCCCCAAGCGGGGACTGAAGCTTTCTTT. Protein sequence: CASSPQAGTEAFF.

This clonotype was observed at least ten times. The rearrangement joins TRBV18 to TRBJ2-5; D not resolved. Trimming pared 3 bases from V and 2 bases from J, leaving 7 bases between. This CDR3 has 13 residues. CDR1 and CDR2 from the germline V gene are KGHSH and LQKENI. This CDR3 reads CASSPQTQETQYF. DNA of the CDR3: TGTGCCAGCTCACCCCAGACACAAGAGACCCAGTACTTC.

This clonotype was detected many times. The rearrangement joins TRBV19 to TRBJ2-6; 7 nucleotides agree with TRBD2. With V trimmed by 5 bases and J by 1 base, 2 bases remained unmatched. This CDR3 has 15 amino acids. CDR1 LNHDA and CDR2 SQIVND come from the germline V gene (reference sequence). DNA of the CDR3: TGTGCCAGTAGTTGGCGGGGGTCTGGGGCCAACGTCCTGACTTTC. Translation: CASSWRGSGANVLTF.

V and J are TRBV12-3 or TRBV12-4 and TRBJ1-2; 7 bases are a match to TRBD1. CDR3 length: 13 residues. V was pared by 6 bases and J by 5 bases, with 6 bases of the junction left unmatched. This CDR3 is CASREQGWYGYTF. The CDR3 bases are TGTGCCAGCAGAGAACAGGGGTGGTATGGCTACACCTTC.

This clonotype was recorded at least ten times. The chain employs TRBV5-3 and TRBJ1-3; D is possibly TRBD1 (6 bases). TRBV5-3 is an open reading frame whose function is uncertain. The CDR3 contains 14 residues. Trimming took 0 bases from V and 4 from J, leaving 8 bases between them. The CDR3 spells CARSLGTAGNTIYF. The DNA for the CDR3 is TGTGCCAGAAGCTTGGGGACAGCAGGAAACACCATATATTTT.

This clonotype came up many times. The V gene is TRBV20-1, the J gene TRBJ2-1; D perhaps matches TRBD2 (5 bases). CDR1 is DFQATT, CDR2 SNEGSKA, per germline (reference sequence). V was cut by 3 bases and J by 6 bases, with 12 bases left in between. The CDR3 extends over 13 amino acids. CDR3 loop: CSASHASLNEQFF. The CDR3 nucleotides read TGCAGTGCTAGCCATGCTAGCCTCAATGAGCAGTTCTTC.

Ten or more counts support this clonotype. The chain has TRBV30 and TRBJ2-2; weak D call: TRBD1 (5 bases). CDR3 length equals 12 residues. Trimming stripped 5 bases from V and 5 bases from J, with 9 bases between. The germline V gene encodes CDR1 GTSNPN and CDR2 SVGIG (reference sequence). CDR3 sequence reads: CAWPRVTGELFF. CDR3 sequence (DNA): TGTGCCTGGCCCAGGGTTACCGGGGAGCTGTTTTTT.

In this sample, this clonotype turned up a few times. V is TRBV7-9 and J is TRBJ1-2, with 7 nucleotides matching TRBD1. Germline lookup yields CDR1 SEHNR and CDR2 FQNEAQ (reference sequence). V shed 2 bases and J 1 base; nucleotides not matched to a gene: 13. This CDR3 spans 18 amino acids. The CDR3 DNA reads TGTGCCAGCAGCTTATCCTCCCCGGGACAGCTATTTAACTATGGCTACACCTTC. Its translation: CASSLSSPGQLFNYGYTF.

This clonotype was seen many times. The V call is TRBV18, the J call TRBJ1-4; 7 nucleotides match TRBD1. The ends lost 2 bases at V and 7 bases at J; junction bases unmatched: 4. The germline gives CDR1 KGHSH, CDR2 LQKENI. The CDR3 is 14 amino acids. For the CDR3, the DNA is TGTGCCAGCTCACCAAAGACAGGGAGTGAAAAACTGTTTTTT. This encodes CASSPKTGSEKLFF. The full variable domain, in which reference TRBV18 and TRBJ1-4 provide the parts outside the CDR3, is NAGVMQNPRHLVRRRGQEARLRCSPMKGHSHVYWYRQLPEEGLKFMVYLQKENIIDESGMPKERFSAEFPKEGPSILRIQQVVRGDSAAYFCASSPKTGSEKLFFGSGTQLSVL.

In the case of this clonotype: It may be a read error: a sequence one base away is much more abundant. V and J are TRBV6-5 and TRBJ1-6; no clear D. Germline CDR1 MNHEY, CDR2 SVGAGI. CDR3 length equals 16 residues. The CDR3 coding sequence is TGTGCCAGCAGTCAAACTTTAAGCTCCTGTAATTCACCCCTCCACTTT. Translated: CASSQTLSSCNSPLHF.

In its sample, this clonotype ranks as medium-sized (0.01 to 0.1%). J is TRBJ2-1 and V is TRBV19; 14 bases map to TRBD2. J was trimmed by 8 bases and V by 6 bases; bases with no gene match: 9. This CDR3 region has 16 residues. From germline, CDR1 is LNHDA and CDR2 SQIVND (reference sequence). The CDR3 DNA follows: TGTGCCAGTAGCCCGACTAGCGGGGGGGCCGTCGATGAGCAGTTCTTC. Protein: CASSPTSGGAVDEQFF.

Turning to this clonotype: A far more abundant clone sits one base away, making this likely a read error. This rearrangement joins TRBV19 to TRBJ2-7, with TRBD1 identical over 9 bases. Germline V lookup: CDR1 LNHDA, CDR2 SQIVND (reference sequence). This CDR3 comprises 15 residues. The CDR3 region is CASSIGGQGPYGFTF. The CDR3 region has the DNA TGTGCCAGTAGTATCGGGGGACAGGGTCCCTATGGCTTCACCTTC.

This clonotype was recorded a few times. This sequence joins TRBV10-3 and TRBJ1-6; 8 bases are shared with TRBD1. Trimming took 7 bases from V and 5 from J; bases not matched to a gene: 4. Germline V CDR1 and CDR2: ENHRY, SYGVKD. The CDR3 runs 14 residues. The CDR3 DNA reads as TGTGCCATCAAAGGACAGGGAAATAATTCACCCCTCCACTTT. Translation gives CAIKGQGNNSPLHF.

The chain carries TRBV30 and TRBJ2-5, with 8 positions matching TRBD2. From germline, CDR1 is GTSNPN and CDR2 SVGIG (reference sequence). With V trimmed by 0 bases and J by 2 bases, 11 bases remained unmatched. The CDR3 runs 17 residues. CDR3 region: CAWSVPAGGARQETQYF. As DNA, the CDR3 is TGTGCCTGGAGTGTACCGGCCGGGGGGGCTCGGCAAGAGACCCAGTACTTC.

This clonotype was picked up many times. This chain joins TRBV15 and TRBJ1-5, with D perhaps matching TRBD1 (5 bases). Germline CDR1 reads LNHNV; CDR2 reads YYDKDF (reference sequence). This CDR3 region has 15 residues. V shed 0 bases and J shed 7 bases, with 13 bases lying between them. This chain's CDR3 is CATSRDLGPEQPQHF. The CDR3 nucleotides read TGTGCCACCAGCAGAGATCTGGGACCGGAGCAGCCCCAGCATTTT.

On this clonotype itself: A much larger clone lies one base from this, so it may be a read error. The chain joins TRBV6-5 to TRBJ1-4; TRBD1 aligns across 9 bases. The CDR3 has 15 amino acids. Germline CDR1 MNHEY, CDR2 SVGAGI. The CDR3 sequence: CASSYLGTGNENLFF. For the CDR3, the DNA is TGTGCCAGCAGTTACTTGGGGACAGGGAATGAAAACCTGTTTTTT.

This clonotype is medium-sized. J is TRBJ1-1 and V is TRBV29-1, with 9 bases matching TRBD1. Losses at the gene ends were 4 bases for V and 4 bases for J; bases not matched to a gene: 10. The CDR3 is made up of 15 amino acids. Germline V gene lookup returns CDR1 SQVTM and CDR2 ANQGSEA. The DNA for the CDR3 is TGCAGCGTTGGGGGTCGACAGGGGGGGAGCACTGAAGCTTTCTTT. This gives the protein CSVGGRQGGSTEAFF.

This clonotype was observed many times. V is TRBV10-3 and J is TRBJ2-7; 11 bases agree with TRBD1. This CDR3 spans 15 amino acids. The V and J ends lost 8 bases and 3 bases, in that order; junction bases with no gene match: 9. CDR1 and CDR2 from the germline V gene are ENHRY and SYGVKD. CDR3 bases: TGTGCCATCGGAGAGGGGACAGGGGGGGGCTACGAGCAGTACTTC. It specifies CAIGEGTGGGYEQYF.

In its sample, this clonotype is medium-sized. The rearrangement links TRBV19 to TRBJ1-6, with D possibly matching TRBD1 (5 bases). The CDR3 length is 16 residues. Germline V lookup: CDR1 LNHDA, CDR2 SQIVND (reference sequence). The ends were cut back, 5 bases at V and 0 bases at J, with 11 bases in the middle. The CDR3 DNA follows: TGTGCCAGTAGTGGGGGAGTCAGCTCCTATAATTCACCCCTCCACTTT. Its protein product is CASSGGVSSYNSPLHF.

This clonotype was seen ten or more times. CDR3 bases: TGTGCCAGCAGCAAAACCGGGACTAGCTTCGATGAGCAGTTCTTC. This sequence encodes CASSKTGTSFDEQFF. The chain is built from TRBV7-2 and TRBJ2-1, with 9 bases matching TRBD2. The J segment lost 8 bases and the V segment lost 5 bases, leaving 10 bases of the junction unmatched. The CDR3 contains 15 residues. Germline V lookup: CDR1 SGHTA, CDR2 FQGNSA.

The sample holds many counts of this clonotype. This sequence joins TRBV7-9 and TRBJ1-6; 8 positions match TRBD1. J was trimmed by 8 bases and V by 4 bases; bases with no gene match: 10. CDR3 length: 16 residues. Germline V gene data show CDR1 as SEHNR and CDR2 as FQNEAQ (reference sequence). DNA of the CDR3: TGTGCCAGCAGCTCGGTAGACAGGGGACTTTATTCACCCCTCCACTTT. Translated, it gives CASSSVDRGLYSPLHF.

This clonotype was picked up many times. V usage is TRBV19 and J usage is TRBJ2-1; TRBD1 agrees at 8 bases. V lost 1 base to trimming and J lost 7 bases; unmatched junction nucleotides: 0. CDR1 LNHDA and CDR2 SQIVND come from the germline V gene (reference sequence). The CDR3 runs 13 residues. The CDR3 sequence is CASSIGQGNEQFF. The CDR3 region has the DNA TGTGCCAGTAGTATAGGACAGGGGAATGAGCAGTTCTTC.

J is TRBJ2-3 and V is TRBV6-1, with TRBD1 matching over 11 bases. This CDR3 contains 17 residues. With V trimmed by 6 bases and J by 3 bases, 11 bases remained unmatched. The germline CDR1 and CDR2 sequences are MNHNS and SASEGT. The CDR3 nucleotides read TGTGCCAGCAGGGACCACGGGACAGGGGGTAGGACAGATACGCAGTATTTT. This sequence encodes CASRDHGTGGRTDTQYF.

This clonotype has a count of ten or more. This chain's CDR3 is CSARGSSYNSPLHF. DNA for the CDR3: TGCAGTGCTAGGGGGAGCTCCTATAATTCACCCCTCCACTTT. V and J are TRBV20-1 and TRBJ1-6; the D is unclear. This CDR3 has 14 residues. CDR1 and CDR2 (germline): DFQATT, SNEGSKA (reference sequence). Trimming cost V 3 bases and J 0 bases, with 6 bases left between them.

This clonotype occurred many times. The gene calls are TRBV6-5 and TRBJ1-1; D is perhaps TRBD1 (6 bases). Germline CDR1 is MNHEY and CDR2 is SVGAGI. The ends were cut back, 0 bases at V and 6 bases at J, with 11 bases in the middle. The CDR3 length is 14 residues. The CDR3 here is CASSYSEKGAEAFF. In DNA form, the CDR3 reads TGTGCCAGCAGTTACTCTGAGAAGGGGGCTGAAGCTTTCTTT.

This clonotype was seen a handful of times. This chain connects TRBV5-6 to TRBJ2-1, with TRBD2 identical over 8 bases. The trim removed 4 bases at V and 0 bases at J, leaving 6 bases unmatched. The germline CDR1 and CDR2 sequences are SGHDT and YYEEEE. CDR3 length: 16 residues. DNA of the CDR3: TGTGCCAGCAGCCCGGGGGGGGGTAGCTCCTACAATGAGCAGTTCTTC. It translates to CASSPGGGSSYNEQFF.